This T cell receptor beta chain was sequenced in a study of blood T cell repertoires in COVID-19. Study-level information: COVID-19 samples, acute and convalescent, were from the United States, Italy and Spain. Sources were T cells, B-cell-depleted T cells, or PBMCs; the material itself was cDNA or gDNA.

Patients from Seattle were sampled longitudinally, starting during active infection. Original analysis: Cell counts per sample came from amplifying reference gene primers. The table came from immunoSEQ multiplex PCR; TCRdb's copy has only in-frame clones and leaves some out. D and trimming were read from the DNA, whereas the V and J calls and clone size are those reported in that table. This table holds some 140,000 clones, about 83% found once. The trim removed 2 bases at V and 0 bases at J, leaving 5 bases unmatched. The CDR3 extends over 17 amino acids. Germline V gene lookup returns CDR1 MNHNS and CDR2 SASEGT.

Sample: peripheral blood. The chain combines TRBV6-1 with TRBJ1-5, with 9 bases fitting TRBD1. The sequence derives from an older woman with COVID-19, enrolled during active disease. CDR3 DNA: TGTGCCAGCAGTGAATTGGACAGGGGATATAGCAATCAGCCCCAGCATTTT. It yields the protein CASSELDRGYSNQPQHF.